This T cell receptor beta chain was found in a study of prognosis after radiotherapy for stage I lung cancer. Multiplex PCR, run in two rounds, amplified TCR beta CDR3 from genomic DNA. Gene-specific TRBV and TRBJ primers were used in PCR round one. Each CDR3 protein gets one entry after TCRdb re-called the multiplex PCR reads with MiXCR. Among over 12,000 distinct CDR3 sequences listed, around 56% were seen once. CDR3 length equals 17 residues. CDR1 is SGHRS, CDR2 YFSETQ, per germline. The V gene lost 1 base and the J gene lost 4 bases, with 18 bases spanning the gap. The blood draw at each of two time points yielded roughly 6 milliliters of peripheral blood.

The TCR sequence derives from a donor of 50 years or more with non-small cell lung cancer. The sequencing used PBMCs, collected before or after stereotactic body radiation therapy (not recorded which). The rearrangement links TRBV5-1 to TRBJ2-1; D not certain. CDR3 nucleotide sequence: TGCGCCAGCAGCTTGAGGTGGGCCGGTGCGGAATACAATGAGCAGTTCTTC. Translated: CASSLRWAGAEYNEQFF.